The entry below describes one T cell receptor beta chain. Its antigen is currently unknown. Some clones are missing from TCRdb's copy, which holds only in-frame ones; the method was immunoSEQ multiplex PCR. The table records approximately 100,000 clones, 70% to 90% of them present only once. CDR3 length: 15 residues. Between the trimmed V and J ends, which lost 9 bases and 4 bases, there was a span of 19 bases. Germline CDR1 reads MNHEY; CDR2 reads SVGAGI. The record originates from a study of T cell responses to AZD1222 COVID-19 vaccine. Whole-study findings and limits: Epitopes outside B.1.351 and B.1.1.7 mutated regions reportedly drew nearly half of spike TCRs. Spike was spanned by vaccine-associated CD4 TCRs, which were dominant at 160-218 and 743-854.

This clonotype was obtained from an adult who received the AZD1222 COVID-19 vaccine. The chain uses TRBV6-5 and TRBJ1-3, with a possible D match to TRBD1 (6 bases). Sequenced here: peripheral blood, sampled 28 days after the second AZD1222 dose. The CDR3, as DNA: TGTGCCAGTCGGGAACAAACAGGGATGGGAAACACCATATATTTT. Translated, it gives CASREQTGMGNTIYF.